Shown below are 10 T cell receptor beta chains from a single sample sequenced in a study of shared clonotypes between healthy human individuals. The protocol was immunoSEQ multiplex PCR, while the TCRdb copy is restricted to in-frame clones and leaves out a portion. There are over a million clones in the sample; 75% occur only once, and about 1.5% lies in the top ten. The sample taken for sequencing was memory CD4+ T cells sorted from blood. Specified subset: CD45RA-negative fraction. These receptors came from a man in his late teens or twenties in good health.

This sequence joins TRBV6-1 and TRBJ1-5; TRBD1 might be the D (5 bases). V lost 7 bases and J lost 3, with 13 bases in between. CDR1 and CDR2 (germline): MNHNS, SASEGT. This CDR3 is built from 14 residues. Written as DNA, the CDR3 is TGTGCCAGCACAAGGGACGGCCACAATCAGCCCCAGCATTTT. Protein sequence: CASTRDGHNQPQHF.

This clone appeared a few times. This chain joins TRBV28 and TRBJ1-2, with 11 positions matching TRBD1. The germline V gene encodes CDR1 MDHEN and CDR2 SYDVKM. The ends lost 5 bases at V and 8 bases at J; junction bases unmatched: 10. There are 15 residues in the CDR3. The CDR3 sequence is CASSPPLGQGAGYTF. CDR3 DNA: TGTGCCAGCAGTCCCCCCTTAGGACAGGGGGCAGGCTACACCTTC.

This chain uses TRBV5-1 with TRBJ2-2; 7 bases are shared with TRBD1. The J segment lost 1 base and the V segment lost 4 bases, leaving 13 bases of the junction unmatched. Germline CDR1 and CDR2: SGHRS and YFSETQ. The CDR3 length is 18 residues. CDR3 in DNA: TGCGCCAGCAGCCCAGAGACAGGGTTTTGGGGGAACACCGGGGAGCTGTTTTTT. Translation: CASSPETGFWGNTGELFF.

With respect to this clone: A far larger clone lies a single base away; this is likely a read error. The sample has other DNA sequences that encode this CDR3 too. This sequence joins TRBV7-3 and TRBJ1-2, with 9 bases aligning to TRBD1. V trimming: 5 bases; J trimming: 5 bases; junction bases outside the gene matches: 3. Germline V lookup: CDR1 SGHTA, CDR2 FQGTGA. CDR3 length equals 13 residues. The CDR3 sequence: CASSPGQGYGYTF. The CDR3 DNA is TGTGCCAGCAGCCCGGGACAGGGTTATGGCTACACCTTC. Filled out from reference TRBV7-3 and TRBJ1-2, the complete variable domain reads GAGVSQTPSNKVTEKGKYVELRCDPISGHTALYWYRQSLGQGPEFLIYFQGTGAADDSGLPNDRFFAVRPEGSVSTLKIQRTERGDSAVYLCASSPGQGYGYTFGSGTRLTVV.

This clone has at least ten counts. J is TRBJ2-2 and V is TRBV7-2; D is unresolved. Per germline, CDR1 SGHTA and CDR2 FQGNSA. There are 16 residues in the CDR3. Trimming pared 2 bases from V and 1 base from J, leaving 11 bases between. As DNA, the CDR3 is TGTGCCAGCAGCTTAAATCCGGGTGGGAACACCGGGGAGCTGTTTTTT. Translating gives CASSLNPGGNTGELFF.

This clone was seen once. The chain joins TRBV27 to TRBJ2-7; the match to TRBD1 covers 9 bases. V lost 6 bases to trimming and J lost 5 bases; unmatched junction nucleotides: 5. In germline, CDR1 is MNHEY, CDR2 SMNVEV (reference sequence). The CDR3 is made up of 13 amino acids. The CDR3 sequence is CASSYRDRDEQYF. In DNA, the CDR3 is TGTGCCAGCAGCTACCGGGACAGGGACGAGCAGTACTTC.

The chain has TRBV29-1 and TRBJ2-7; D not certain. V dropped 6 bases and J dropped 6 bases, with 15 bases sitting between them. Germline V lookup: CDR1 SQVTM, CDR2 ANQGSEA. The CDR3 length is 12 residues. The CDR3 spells CSVATASGEQYF. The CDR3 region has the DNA TGCAGCGTGGCGACTGCCTCCGGCGAGCAGTACTTC.

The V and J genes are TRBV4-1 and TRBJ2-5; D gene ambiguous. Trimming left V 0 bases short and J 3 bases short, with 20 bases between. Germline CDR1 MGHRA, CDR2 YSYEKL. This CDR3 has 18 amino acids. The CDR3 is CASSQDLTRPAVKETQYF. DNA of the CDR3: TGCGCCAGCAGCCAAGATTTGACTCGGCCGGCAGTCAAAGAGACCCAGTACTTC.

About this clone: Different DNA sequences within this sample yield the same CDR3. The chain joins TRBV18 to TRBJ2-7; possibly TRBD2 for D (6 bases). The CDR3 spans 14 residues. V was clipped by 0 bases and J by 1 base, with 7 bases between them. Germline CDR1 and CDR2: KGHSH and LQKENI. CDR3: CASSPPGGSYEQYF. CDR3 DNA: TGTGCCAGCTCACCACCGGGGGGATCCTACGAGCAGTACTTC.

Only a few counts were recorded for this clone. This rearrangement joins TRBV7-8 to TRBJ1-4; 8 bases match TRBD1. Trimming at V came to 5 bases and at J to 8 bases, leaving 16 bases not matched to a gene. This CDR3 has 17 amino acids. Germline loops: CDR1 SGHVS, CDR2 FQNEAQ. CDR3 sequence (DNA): TGTGCCAGCAGCGCATACTATCCGGGACAGGCGGGGGAAAAACTGTTTTTT. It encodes CASSAYYPGQAGEKLFF.